This TCR beta chain was captured in a study of OX40 agonist ivuxolimab in advanced cancers. Germline CDR1 reads SNHLY; CDR2 reads FYNNEI. The CDR3 runs to 11 residues. V lost 2 bases to trimming and J lost 4 bases, with 2 bases between them. Assay used: immunoSEQ multiplex PCR; TCRdb lists only in-frame clones, some missing. The table has tens of thousands of clones, approximately 75% seen once. The chain has TRBV2 and TRBJ1-2; D unresolved. The source was CD4+ or CD8+ T cells sorted from blood, collected in a trial of the OX40 agonist ivuxolimab. This receptor was identified in an adult with an advanced solid tumor such as melanoma, head and neck, liver or kidney cancer. CDR3 loop: CASSELYGYTF. DNA for the CDR3: TGTGCCAGCAGTGAACTCTATGGCTACACCTTC. Filled out from reference TRBV2 and TRBJ1-2, the complete variable domain reads EPEVTQTPSHQVTQMGQEVILRCVPISNHLYFYWYRQILGQKVEFLVSFYNNEISEKSEIFDDQFSVERPDGSNFTLKIRSTKLEDSAMYFCASSELYGYTFGSGTRLTVV.